This TCR beta chain was captured by sequencing in a study of PD-L1 blockade in urothelial cancer (dated by TCRdb to the late 2010s). Background for the entire study: Therapy was started at some point between 2014 and 2016 for all patients, and atezolizumab 1,200 mg was administered intravenously every 3 weeks. Pretreatment tumor samples and matched peripheral blood, collected serially before and after atezolizumab treatment, underwent TCR sequencing. About 90% of the roughly 29 patients were males with bladder-origin urothelial cancer, and about 65% of the roughly 30 reported a prior smoking history. The study was an exploratory multi-omic analysis of somatic, immune and clinical correlates of response to PD-L1 blockade with atezolizumab in urothelial cancer. An ECOG performance status of 0 or 1 was recorded for the patients, and 0 to 3 prior chemotherapy regimens had been received by the patients. Durable clinical benefit meant progression-free survival longer than 6 months, and TCR features were also tested against progression-free and overall survival. Around 30 patients had pretreatment blood TCR-seq, 24 had at least one posttreatment blood collection, and 24 had tumor TCR-seq. Blood samples gave median yields of roughly 150,000 T cells and more than 80,000 unique TCRs, along with a median clonality of around 0.08. Blood samples were analyzed at two time points: 3 weeks after treatment start (second dose) and 6 weeks after treatment start. In the same patients, pretreatment tumors underwent whole exome sequencing and RNA sequencing in addition to TCR sequencing. Durable clinical benefit was achieved by nine patients and was not achieved by 20 patients.

V trim: 5 bases; J trim: 0 bases; unmatched bases: 5. The CDR3 runs 17 amino acids, cysteine and phenylalanine included. CDR3 DNA only is kept here, 51 bases in frame from base 1. CDR1 and CDR2 (MDHEN, SYDVKM) derive from the germline V gene. Broad study findings and their caveats: Because the sample size was small (n of about 30) and many of the analyses were exploratory, the results are meant to be hypothesis-generating. At 3 weeks after the start of treatment, tumor-associated TCR clones in peripheral blood had expanded more in patients with durable benefit (n of about 20, p = 0.022). A pretreatment peripheral blood TCR clonality below the median was linked to improved progression-free and overall survival.

According to the study, the label for this sample's time point signals: peripheral blood 6 weeks after treatment start. A total of 25 to 35 patients with locally advanced or metastatic urothelial carcinoma, treated at Memorial Sloan Kettering on a trial protocol, made up the cohort. Peripheral blood mononuclear cells were collected pretreatment and during treatment, with between 1 and 8 total time points obtained per patient. The Qiagen DNeasy Blood extraction kit was used to purify genomic DNA from total PBMCs and tumor samples. PBMCs were collected pretreatment and during treatment, and were isolated and stored as previously described. Synthetic TCR analog templates were spiked into each PCR so that absolute template abundance could be estimated from read counts. The immunoSEQ assay used bias-controlled V and J gene primers to amplify TCRbeta CDR3 regions from genomic DNA. Sequencing of rearranged TCRbeta segments was done at approximately 20X coverage. Processing in the source paper ran as follows. Clustering was used to correct sequencing errors, and CDR3s were annotated against IMGT to assign V, D and J genes. Out-of-frame and stop-codon sequences were excluded, and only productive TCRbeta rearrangements were used in downstream analyses. To compute clonality, Shannon entropy was normalized by the log of the number of unique productive sequences and then subtracted from one. Fisher's exact test with Benjamini-Hochberg correction, using a cutoff of adjusted p below 0.01, was how clones that differed between time points or between blood and tumor were identified. TCRdb re-hosts the immuneACCESS table, in-frame sequences only. Its copies lack some clones; in the studies checked, an unresolved V gene accounts for under half of them, and the cause for the rest is not known. V, J and clone size were drawn from that table, and D and trimming were deduced from the DNA. Present in this sample are 48,000 or so clones, roughly 80% of which were seen just once. Just over 8.5% of the sample comes from the top ten.

As to this clone: Its antigen is not yet known. No base-level quality is on record; no much larger clone is a single base apart.

Specimen: PBMCs, collected around atezolizumab (anti-PD-L1) treatment. The rearrangement joined TRBV28 to TRBJ2-7, with 15 bases matching TRBD2. The sequence was obtained from a man in his 70s with urothelial cancer. Here the CDR3 is given as CASSTPGLAGGSYEQYF. DNA sequence: TGTGCCAGCAGTACCCCGGGACTAGCGGGAGGCTCCTACGAGCAGTACTTC. The full variable domain, with segments outside the CDR3 supplied by the reference TRBV28 and TRBJ2-7 proteins, appears as DVKVTQSSRYLVKRTGEKVFLECVQDMDHENMFWYRQDPGLGLRLIYFSYDVKMKEKGDIPEGYSVSREKKERFSLILESASTNQTSMYLCASSTPGLAGGSYEQYFGPGTRLTVT.